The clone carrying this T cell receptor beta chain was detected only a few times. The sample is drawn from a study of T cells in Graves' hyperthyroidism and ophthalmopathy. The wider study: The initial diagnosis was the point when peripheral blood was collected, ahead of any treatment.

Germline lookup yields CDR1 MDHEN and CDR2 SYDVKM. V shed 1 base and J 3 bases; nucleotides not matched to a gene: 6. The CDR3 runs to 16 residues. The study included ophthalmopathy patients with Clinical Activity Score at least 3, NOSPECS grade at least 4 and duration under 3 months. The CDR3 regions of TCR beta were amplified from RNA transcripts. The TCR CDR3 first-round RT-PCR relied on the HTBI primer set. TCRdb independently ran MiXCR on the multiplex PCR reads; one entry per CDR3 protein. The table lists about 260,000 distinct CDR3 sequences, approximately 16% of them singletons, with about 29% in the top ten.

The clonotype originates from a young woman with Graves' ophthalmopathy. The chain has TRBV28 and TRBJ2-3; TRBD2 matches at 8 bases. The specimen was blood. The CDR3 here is CASSLLREDKTDTQYF. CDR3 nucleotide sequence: TGTGCCAGCAGTTTATTGCGGGAGGACAAAACAGATACGCAGTATTTT.